Listed here are 14 T cell receptor beta chains from one sample, sequenced in a study of control samples from healthy donors and cancer patients. Sequenced by immunoSEQ multiplex PCR; TCRdb stores in-frame clones only, minus some. The sample lists about 110,000 clones, 70% to 85% occurring once. The sequenced material came from blood. These receptors were obtained from a man aged 18 to 29 in good health.

This sequence joins TRBV19 and TRBJ2-2; tentatively, D is TRBD1 (6 bases). Germline CDR1 is LNHDA and CDR2 is SQIVND (reference sequence). The CDR3 extends over 16 amino acids. V lost 2 bases, J lost 1 base, and 11 bases lay in between. The CDR3 coding sequence is TGTGCCAGTAGTATATACGTGACAGGGAACACCGGGGAGCTGTTTTTT. Amino acid sequence: CASSIYVTGNTGELFF.

The V call is TRBV7-8, the J call TRBJ2-3; D gene ambiguous. V dropped 3 bases and J dropped 2 bases, with 12 bases sitting between them. CDR1 is SGHVS, CDR2 FQNEAQ, per germline. The CDR3 runs to 15 residues. The CDR3 nucleotides read TGTGCCAGCAGCTTTACAAGGGCACACACAGATACGCAGTATTTT. Translated, it gives CASSFTRAHTDTQYF.

This chain uses TRBV2 with TRBJ2-3, with D unclear. The CDR3 is 14 residues long. V lost 7 bases and J 0 bases, leaving 11 bases between the germline ends. CDR1 SNHLY and CDR2 FYNNEI come from the germline V gene. In nucleotides, the CDR3 is TGTGCCAGCATTCTGTACACTAGCACAGATACGCAGTATTTT. Its translation is CASILYTSTDTQYF.

The chain employs TRBV10-1 and TRBJ2-5, with D unclear. The ends were cut back, 6 bases at V and 4 bases at J, with 12 bases in the middle. The CDR3 consists of 13 residues. Germline assignment: CDR1 WNHNN and CDR2 SYGVQD (reference sequence). Written as DNA, the CDR3 is TGCGCCAGCAGCAAACTGAAGGGAGAGACCCAGTACTTC. It encodes CASSKLKGETQYF.

The CDR3 sequence: CASSRTGTAKIYGYTF. Written as DNA, the CDR3 is TGTGCCAGCAGTAGGACCGGGACAGCGAAAATCTATGGCTACACCTTC. The chain links TRBV6-2 or TRBV6-3 to TRBJ1-2, with 7 bases fitting TRBD1. Per germline, CDR1 MNHEY and CDR2 SVGEGT. The J segment lost 4 bases and the V segment lost 5 bases, leaving 13 bases of the junction unmatched. The CDR3 loop spans 16 amino acids.

The V and J genes are TRBV10-3 and TRBJ2-3; TRBD2 agrees at 9 bases. The germline V gene encodes CDR1 ENHRY and CDR2 SYGVKD. Unmatched junction bases numbered 7, after V lost 7 bases and J lost 5 bases. This CDR3 is 14 amino acids long. CDR3 sequence (DNA): TGTGCCATCAAGGGCGCGGGGGGGAAAGATACGCAGTATTTT. Encoded protein: CAIKGAGGKDTQYF.

The chain uses TRBV28 and TRBJ1-3, with D possibly being TRBD1 (5 bases). V was cut by 9 bases and J by 3 bases, with 21 bases left in between. CDR1 is MDHEN, CDR2 SYDVKM, per germline. This CDR3 has 16 residues. The CDR3 protein is CASSQLGTLSGNTIYF. CDR3 nucleotide sequence: TGTGCCAGTAGCCAGTTGGGGACCCTAAGTGGAAACACCATATATTTT.

This CDR3 is CASSQVAQGAREQFF. CDR3 sequence (DNA): TGCGCCAGCAGCCAAGTCGCACAGGGGGCGCGGGAGCAGTTCTTC. This rearrangement joins TRBV4-3 to TRBJ2-1; TRBD1 matches at 9 bases. Trimming at V came to 1 base and at J to 10 bases, leaving 8 bases not matched to a gene. The CDR3 sequence is 15 residues long. Germline loops: CDR1 LGHNA, CDR2 YSLEER.

V is TRBV6-2 or TRBV6-3 and J is TRBJ1-2; D unclear. CDR1 is MNHEY and CDR2 is SVGEGT in the germline V gene. The CDR3 has 16 residues. V shed 0 bases and J shed 5 bases, with 16 bases lying between them. For the CDR3, the DNA is TGTGCCAGCAGTTACTCGAGGACTCTGGACCGATATGGCTACACCTTC. It translates to CASSYSRTLDRYGYTF.

This clone occurred many times. The chain is built from TRBV28 and TRBJ2-7, with 8 bases lining up with TRBD1. CDR3 length equals 15 residues. J was trimmed by 6 bases and V by 5 bases; bases with no gene match: 12. CDR1 and CDR2 from the germline V gene are MDHEN and SYDVKM. The CDR3: CASSRAAGGDSEQYF. DNA of the CDR3: TGTGCCAGCAGTAGAGCCGCAGGGGGCGACTCCGAGCAGTACTTC.

Remarks on this clone: Mismatch with germline at one junction end may stem from a read error. CDR3 DNA: TGTGCCAGCAGTGAAACCTCCCTGGCCCCTGGGACCAACGTCCTGACTTTC. Translated, it gives CASSETSLAPGTNVLTF. The rearrangement joins TRBV6-1 to TRBJ2-6; D gene ambiguous. The germline V gene encodes CDR1 MNHNS and CDR2 SASEGT. This CDR3 has 17 residues.

The chain couples TRBV29-1 to TRBJ2-3; D ambiguous. Germline assignment: CDR1 SQVTM and CDR2 ANQGSEA. The CDR3 runs to 13 residues. Trimming cost V 3 bases and J 2 bases, with 9 bases left between them. CDR3 residues: CSVDRPTTDTQYF. CDR3 nucleotide sequence: TGCAGCGTTGATCGGCCGACCACAGATACGCAGTATTTT.

The V gene is TRBV5-1, the J gene TRBJ2-2; D remains ambiguous. Trimming took off 0 bases at V and 1 base at J, with 7 bases between the two ends. This CDR3 has 15 amino acids. Germline V gives CDR1 SGHRS, CDR2 YFSETQ. The CDR3 DNA follows: TGCGCCAGCAGCTTGGCTCGGATGAACACCGGGGAGCTGTTTTTT. This gives the protein CASSLARMNTGELFF.

The V and J genes are TRBV5-4 and TRBJ1-3; D not certain. V gave up 1 base and J gave up 2 bases, with 13 bases separating them. This CDR3 has 16 amino acids. Germline CDR1 SGHNT, CDR2 YYREEE (reference sequence). The CDR3 sequence: CASSLTKGAAGNTIYF. The CDR3 DNA sequence: TGTGCCAGCAGCTTGACGAAGGGCGCCGCTGGAAACACCATATATTTT. Supplemented by reference TRBV5-4 and TRBJ1-3, the full variable domain reads ETGVTQSPTHLIKTRGQQVTLRCSSQSGHNTVSWYQQALGQGPQFIFQYYREEENGRGNFPPRFSGLQFPNYSSELNVNALELDDSALYLCASSLTKGAAGNTIYFGEGSWLTVV.